The TCR beta chain under discussion was sequenced for a study of blood T cell repertoires in COVID-19. The overall study: Both acute and convalescent COVID-19 samples were obtained from the United States, Italy and Spain. Sample material is recorded as cDNA or gDNA derived from T cells, B-cell-depleted T cells, or PBMCs.

Authors' data handling: Amplifying reference gene primers gave estimates of nucleated cell counts. Produced via immunoSEQ multiplex PCR; TCRdb's table is partial and in-frame only. Clone size and the V and J calls come from that table; the DNA yielded D and trimming. The table includes about 83,000 clones, approximately 86% detected once. Germline-derived CDR1 and CDR2 are SGHDT and YYEEEE. The CDR3 has 17 residues. Trimming removed 3 bases from V and 3 bases from J; junction bases left unmatched: 8. The source of this sequence is a man aged 80 or over with active or convalescent COVID-19. The sample comprised peripheral blood. The chain carries TRBV5-6 and TRBJ1-5, with 11 bases matching TRBD1. The CDR3 nucleotides read TGTGCCAGCAGCTCATACGGGACAGGGGGTGACAATCAGCCCCAGCATTTT. Protein sequence: CASSSYGTGGDNQPQHF.